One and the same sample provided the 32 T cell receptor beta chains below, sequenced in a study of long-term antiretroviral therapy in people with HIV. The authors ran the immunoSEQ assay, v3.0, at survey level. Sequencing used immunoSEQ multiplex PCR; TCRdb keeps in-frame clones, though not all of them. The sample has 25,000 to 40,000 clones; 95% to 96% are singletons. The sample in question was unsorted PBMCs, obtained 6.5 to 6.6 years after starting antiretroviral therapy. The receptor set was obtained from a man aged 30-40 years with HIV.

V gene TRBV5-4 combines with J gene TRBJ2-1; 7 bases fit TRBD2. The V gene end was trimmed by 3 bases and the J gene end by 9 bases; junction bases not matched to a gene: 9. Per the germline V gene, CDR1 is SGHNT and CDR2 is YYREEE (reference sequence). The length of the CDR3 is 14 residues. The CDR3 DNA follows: TGTGCCAGCAGCTCCCCGCCCCCGGGAGGTGAGCAGTTCTTC. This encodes CASSSPPPGGEQFF.

The CDR3 coding sequence is TGCGCCAGCAGCCAAGTAGAGGTTCGTGGAAACACCATATATTTT. Its translation is CASSQVEVRGNTIYF. The gene calls are TRBV4-1 and TRBJ1-3; D gene unclear. The CDR3 sequence is 15 residues long. Trimming shortened V by 1 base and J by 3 bases, and 10 bases separated the two germline ends. The germline CDR1 and CDR2 sequences are MGHRA and YSYEKL.

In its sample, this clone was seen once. CDR3 sequence reads: CASSLAGVGAPEQFF. CDR3 nucleotide sequence: TGTGCCAGCTCACTTGCTGGTGTGGGGGCCCCTGAGCAGTTCTTC. The gene calls are TRBV18 and TRBJ2-1; possibly TRBD1 for D (6 bases). Trimming removed 4 bases from V and 9 bases from J, with 19 bases in between. The germline gives CDR1 KGHSH, CDR2 LQKENI. The CDR3 runs 15 residues.

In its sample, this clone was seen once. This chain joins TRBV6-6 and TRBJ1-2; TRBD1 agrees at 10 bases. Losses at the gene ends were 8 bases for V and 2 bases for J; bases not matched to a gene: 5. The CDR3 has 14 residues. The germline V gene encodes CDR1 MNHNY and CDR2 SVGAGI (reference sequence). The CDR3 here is CASYRDRGNYGYTF. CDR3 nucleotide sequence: TGTGCCAGCTATCGGGACAGGGGCAACTATGGCTACACCTTC.

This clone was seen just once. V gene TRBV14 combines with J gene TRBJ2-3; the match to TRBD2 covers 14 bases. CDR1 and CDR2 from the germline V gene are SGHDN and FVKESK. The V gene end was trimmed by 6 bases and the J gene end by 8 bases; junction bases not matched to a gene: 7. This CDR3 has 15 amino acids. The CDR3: CASSGTSGRLVTQYF. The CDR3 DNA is TGTGCCAGCAGTGGGACTAGCGGGAGATTGGTTACGCAGTATTTT.

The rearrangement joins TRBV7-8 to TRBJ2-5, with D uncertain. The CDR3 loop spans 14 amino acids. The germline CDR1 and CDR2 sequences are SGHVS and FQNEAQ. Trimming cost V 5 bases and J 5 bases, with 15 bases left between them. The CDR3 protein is CASSPRPTRETQYF. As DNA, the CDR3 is TGTGCCAGCAGCCCCCGTCCCACGCGGGAGACCCAGTACTTC.

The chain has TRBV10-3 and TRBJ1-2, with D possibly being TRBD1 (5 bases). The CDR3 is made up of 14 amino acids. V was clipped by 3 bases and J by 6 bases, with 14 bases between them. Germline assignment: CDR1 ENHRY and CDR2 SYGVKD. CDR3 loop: CAISEIPGGDGYTF. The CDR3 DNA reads TGTGCCATCAGTGAAATTCCTGGGGGTGATGGCTACACCTTC.

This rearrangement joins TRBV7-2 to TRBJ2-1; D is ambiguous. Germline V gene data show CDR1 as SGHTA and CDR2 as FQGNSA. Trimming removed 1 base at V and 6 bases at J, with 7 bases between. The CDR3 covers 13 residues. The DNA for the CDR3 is TGTGCCAGCAGCTTAGTTCGTCTCAATGAGCAGTTCTTC. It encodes CASSLVRLNEQFF.

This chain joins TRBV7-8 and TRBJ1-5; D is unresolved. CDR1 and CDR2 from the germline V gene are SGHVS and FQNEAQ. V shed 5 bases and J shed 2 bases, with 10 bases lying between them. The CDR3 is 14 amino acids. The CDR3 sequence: CASSARAGNQPQHF. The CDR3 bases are TGTGCCAGCAGCGCTCGGGCAGGCAATCAGCCCCAGCATTTT.

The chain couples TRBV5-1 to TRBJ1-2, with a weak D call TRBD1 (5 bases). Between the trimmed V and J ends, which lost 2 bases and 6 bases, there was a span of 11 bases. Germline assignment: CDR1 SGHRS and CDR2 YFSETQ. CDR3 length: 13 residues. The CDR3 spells CASSFGQGDGYTF. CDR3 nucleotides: TGCGCCAGCAGCTTTGGGCAGGGAGATGGCTACACCTTC.

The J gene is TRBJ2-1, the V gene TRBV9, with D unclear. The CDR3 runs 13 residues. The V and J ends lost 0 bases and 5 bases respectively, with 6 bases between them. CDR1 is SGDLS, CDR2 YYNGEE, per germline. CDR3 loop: CASSVDGDNEQFF. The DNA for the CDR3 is TGTGCCAGCAGCGTAGACGGAGACAATGAGCAGTTCTTC. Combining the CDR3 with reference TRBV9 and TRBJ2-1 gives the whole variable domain DSGVTQTPKHLITATGQRVTLRCSPRSGDLSVYWYQQSLDQGLQFLIQYYNGEERAKGNILERFSAQQFPDLHSELNLSSLELGDSALYFCASSVDGDNEQFFGPGTRLTVL.

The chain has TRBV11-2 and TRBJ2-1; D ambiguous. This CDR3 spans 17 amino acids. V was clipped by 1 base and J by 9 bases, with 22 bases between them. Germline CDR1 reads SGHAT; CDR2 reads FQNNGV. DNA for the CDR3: TGTGCCAGCAGCTTAGTGGGTCTCTGGAGCTCGGGCAGTGAGCAGTTCTTC. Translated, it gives CASSLVGLWSSGSEQFF.

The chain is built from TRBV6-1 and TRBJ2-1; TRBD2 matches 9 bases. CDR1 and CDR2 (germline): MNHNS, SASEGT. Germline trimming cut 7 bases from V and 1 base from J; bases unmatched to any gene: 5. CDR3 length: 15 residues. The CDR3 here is CASIFSGSSYNEQFF. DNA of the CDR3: TGTGCCAGCATATTTAGCGGGAGTTCCTACAATGAGCAGTTCTTC.

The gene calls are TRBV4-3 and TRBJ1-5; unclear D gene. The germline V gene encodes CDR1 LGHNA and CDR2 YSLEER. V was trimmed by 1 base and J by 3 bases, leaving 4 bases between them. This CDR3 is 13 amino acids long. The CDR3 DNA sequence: TGCGCCAGCAGCCAAGGTCCCAATCAGCCCCAGCATTTT. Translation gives CASSQGPNQPQHF.

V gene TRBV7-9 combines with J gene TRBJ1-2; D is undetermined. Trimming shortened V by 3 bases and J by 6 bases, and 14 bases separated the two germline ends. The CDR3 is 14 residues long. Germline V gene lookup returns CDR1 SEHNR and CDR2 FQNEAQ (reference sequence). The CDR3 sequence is CASSLGEGRDGYTF. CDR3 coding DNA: TGTGCCAGCAGCTTGGGCGAAGGGCGCGATGGCTACACCTTC. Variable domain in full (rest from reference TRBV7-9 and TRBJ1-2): DTGVSQNPRHKITKRGQNVTFRCDPISEHNRLYWYRQTLGQGPEFLTYFQNEAQLEKSRLLSDRFSAERPKGSFSTLEIQRTEQGDSAMYLCASSLGEGRDGYTFGSGTRLTVV.

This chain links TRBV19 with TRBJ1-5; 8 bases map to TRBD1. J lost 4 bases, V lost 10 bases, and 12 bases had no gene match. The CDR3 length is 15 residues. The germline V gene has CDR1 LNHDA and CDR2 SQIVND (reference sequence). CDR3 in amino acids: CATRDRQAGNQPQHF. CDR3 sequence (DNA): TGTGCCACCCGGGACAGGCAGGCAGGGAATCAGCCCCAGCATTTT.

This CDR3 is CASSDSTRTGELFF. CDR3 DNA sequence: TGTGCCAGCAGTGATTCGACCCGAACCGGGGAGCTGTTTTTT. V and J are TRBV6-6 and TRBJ2-2; no firm D call. Trimming pared 5 bases from V and 5 bases from J, leaving 12 bases between. There are 14 residues in the CDR3. Germline loops: CDR1 MNHNY, CDR2 SVGAGI (reference sequence).

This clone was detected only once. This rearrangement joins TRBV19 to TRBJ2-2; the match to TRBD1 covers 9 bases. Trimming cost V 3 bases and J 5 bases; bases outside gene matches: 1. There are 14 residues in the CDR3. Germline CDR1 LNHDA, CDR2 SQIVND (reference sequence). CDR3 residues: CASSIGTGTGELFF. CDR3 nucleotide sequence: TGTGCCAGTAGTATCGGGACAGGGACCGGGGAGCTGTTTTTT. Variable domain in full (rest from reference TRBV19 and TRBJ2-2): DGGITQSPKYLFRKEGQNVTLSCEQNLNHDAMYWYRQDPGQGLRLIYYSQIVNDFQKGDIAEGYSVSREKKESFPLTVTSAQKNPTAFYLCASSIGTGTGELFFGEGSRLTVL.

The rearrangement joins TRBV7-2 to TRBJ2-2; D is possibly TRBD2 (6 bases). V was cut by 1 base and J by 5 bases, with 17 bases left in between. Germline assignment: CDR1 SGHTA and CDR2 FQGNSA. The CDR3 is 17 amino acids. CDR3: CASSLVSWAGRTGELFF. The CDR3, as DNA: TGTGCCAGCAGCTTAGTCAGCTGGGCGGGACGGACCGGGGAGCTGTTTTTT.

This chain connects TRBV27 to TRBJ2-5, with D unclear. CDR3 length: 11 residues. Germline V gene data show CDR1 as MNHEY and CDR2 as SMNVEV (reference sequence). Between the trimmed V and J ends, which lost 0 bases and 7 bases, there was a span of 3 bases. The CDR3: CASSLSGTQYF. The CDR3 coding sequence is TGTGCCAGCAGTTTATCGGGGACCCAGTACTTC.

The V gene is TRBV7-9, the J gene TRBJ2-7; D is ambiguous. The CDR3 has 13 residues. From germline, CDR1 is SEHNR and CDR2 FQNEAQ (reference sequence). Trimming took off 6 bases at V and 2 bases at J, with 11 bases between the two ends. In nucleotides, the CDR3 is TGTGCCAGCAGGTTGGGCGAGGCCTACGAGCAGTACTTC. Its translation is CASRLGEAYEQYF.

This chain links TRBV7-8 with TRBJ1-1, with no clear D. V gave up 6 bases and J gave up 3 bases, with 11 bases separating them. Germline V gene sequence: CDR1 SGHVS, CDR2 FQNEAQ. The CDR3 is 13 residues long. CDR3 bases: TGTGCCAGCAGACGTCCACCGGACACTGAAGCTTTCTTT. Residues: CASRRPPDTEAFF.

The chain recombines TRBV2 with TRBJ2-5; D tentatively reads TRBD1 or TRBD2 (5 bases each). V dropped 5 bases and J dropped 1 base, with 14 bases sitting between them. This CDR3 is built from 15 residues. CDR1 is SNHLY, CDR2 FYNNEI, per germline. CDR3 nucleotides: TGTGCCAGCAGTCTAACGCACGGGGCCCAAGAGACCCAGTACTTC. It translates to CASSLTHGAQETQYF.

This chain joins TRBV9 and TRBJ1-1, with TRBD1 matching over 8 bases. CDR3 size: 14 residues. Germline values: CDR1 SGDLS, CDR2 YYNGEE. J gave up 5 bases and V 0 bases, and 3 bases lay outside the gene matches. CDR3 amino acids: CASSVADRVTEAFF. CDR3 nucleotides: TGTGCCAGCAGCGTAGCGGACAGGGTAACTGAAGCTTTCTTT.

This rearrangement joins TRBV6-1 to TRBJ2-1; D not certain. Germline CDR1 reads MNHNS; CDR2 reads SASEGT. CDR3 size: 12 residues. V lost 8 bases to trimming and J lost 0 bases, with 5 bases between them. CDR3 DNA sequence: TGTGCCAGCGCCAGCTCCTACAATGAGCAGTTCTTC. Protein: CASASSYNEQFF.

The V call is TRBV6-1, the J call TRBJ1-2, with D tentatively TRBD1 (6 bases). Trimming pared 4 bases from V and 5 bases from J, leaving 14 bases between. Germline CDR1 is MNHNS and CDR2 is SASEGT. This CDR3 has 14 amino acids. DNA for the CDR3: TGTGCCAGCAGTGGGTACAGGGTGCGGTATGGCTACACCTTC. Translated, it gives CASSGYRVRYGYTF.

The CDR3 coding sequence is TGTGCCAGCTCACCACAGGTGAACACCGGGGAGCTGTTTTTT. This gives the protein CASSPQVNTGELFF. The chain is built from TRBV18 and TRBJ2-2; unclear D gene. The CDR3 has 14 amino acids. Germline CDR1 reads KGHSH; CDR2 reads LQKENI. The V end lost 1 base, the J end lost 1 base, and 4 bases lay between the germline ends.

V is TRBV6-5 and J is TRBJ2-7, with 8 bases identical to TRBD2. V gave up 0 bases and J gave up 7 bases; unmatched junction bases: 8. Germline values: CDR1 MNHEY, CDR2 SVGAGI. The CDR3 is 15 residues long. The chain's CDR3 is CASSYSGTGGGEQYF. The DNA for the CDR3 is TGTGCCAGCAGTTACTCGGGTACGGGGGGGGGAGAGCAGTACTTC.

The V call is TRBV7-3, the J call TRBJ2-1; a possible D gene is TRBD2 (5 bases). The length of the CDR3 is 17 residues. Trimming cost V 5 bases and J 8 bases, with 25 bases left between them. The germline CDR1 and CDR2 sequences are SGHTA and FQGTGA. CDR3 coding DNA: TGTGCCAGCAGCCCCAGTCTCGTGGGAGCTAGTATGGATGAGCAGTTCTTC. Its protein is CASSPSLVGASMDEQFF. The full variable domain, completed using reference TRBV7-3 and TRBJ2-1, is GAGVSQTPSNKVTEKGKYVELRCDPISGHTALYWYRQSLGQGPEFLIYFQGTGAADDSGLPNDRFFAVRPEGSVSTLKIQRTERGDSAVYLCASSPSLVGASMDEQFFGPGTRLTVL.

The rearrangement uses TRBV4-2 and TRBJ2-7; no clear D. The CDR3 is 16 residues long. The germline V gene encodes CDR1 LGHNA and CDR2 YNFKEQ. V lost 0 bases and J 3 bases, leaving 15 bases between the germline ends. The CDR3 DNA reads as TGTGCCAGCAGCCAAGATATGGCTGGTACCGACTACGAGCAGTACTTC. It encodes CASSQDMAGTDYEQYF.

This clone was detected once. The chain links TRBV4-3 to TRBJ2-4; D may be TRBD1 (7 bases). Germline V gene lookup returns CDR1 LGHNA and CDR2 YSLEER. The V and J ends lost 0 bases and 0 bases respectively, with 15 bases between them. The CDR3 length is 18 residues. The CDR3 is CASSQDRGTEIAKNIQYF. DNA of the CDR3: TGCGCCAGCAGCCAAGATCGGGGGACAGAGATAGCCAAAAACATTCAGTACTTC.

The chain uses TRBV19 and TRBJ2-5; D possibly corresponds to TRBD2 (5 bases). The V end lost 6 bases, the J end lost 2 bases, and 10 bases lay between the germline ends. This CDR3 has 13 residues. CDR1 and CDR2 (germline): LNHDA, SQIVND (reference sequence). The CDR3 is CASRGSPQETQYF. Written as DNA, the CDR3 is TGTGCCAGTAGGGGGAGTCCGCAAGAGACCCAGTACTTC.